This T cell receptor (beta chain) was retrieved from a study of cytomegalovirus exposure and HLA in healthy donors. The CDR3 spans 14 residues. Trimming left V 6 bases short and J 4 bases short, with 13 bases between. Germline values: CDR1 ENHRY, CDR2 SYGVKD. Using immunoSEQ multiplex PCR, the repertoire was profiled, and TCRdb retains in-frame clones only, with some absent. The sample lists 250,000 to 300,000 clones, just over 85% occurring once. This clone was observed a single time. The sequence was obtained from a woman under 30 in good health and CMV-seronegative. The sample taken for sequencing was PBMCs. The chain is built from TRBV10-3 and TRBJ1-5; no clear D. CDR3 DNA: TGTGCCATCAGCAAAAGGGAGGAGAATCAGCCCCAGCATTTT. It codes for CAISKREENQPQHF.